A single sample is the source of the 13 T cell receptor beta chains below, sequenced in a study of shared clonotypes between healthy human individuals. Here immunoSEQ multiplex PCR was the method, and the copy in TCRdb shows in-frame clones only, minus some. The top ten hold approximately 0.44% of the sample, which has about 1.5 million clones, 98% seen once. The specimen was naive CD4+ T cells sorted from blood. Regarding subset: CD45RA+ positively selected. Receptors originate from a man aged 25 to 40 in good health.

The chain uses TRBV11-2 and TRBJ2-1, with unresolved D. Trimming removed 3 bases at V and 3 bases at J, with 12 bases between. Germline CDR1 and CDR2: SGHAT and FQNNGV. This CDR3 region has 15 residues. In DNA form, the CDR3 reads TGTGCCAGCAGCTTCCATCTGCAGAACTACAATGAGCAGTTCTTC. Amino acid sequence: CASSFHLQNYNEQFF.

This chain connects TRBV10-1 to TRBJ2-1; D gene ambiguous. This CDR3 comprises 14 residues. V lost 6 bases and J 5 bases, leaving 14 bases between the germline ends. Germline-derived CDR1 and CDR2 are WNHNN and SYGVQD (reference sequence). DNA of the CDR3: TGCGCCAGCAGCCCGGACGGTCGCGACAATGAGCAGTTCTTC. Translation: CASSPDGRDNEQFF.

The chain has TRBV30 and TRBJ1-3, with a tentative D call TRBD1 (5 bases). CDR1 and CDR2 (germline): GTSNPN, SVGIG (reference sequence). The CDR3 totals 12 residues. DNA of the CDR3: TGTGCTGGGGGAGGAGGTGGAAACACCATATATTTT. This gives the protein CAGGGGGNTIYF. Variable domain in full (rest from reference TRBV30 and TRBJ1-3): SQTIHQWPATLVQPVGSPLSLECTVEGTSNPNLYWYRQAAGRGLQLLFYSVGIGQISSEVPQNLSASRPQDRQFILSSKKLLLSDSGFYLCAGGGGGNTIYFGEGSWLTVV.

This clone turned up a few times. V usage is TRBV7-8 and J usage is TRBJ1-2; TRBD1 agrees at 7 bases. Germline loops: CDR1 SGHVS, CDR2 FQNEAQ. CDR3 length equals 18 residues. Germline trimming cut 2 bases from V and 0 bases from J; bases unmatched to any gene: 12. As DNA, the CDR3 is TGTGCCAGCAGCTTAAGTACCCCGGGACAGAGAGCTAACTATGGCTACACCTTC. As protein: CASSLSTPGQRANYGYTF. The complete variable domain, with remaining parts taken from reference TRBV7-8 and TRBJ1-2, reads GAGVSQSPRYKVAKRGQDVALRCDPISGHVSLFWYQQALGQGPEFLTYFQNEAQLDKSGLPSDRFFAERPEGSVSTLKIQRTQQEDSAVYLCASSLSTPGQRANYGYTFGSGTRLTVV.

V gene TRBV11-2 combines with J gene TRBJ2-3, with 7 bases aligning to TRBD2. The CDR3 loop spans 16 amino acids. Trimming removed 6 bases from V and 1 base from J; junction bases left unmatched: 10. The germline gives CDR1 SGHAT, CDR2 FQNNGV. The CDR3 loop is CASSPWGGPGTDTQYF. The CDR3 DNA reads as TGTGCCAGCAGTCCCTGGGGGGGACCGGGCACAGATACGCAGTATTTT.

The CDR3 loop reads CATSRARGSAYNEQFF. The DNA for the CDR3 is TGTGCCACCAGCAGAGCTCGCGGGAGCGCTTACAATGAGCAGTTCTTC. The J gene is TRBJ2-1, the V gene TRBV15, with 7 bases matching TRBD2. The CDR3 contains 16 residues. V was pared by 1 base and J by 4 bases, with 7 bases of the junction left unmatched. Germline assignment: CDR1 LNHNV and CDR2 YYDKDF (reference sequence).

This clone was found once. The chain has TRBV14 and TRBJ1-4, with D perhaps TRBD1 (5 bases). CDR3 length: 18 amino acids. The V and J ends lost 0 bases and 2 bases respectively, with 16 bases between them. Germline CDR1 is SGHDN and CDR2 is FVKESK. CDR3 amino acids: CASSQDLVGEGTNEKLFF. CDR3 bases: TGTGCCAGCAGCCAAGATCTTGTGGGTGAGGGGACTAATGAAAAACTGTTTTTT.

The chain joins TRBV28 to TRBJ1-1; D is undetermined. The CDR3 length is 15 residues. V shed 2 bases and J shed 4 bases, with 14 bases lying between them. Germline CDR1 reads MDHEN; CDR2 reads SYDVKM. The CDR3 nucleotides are TGTGCCAGCAGTTTAAGGAAGGGTGTAGCCACTGAAGCTTTCTTT. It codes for CASSLRKGVATEAFF.

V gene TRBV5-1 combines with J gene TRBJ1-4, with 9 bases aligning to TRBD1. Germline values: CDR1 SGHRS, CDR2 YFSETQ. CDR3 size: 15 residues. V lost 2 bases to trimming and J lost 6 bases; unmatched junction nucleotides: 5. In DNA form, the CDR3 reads TGCGCCAGCAGCTTCATGGGACAGGGCGATGAAAAACTGTTTTTT. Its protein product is CASSFMGQGDEKLFF.

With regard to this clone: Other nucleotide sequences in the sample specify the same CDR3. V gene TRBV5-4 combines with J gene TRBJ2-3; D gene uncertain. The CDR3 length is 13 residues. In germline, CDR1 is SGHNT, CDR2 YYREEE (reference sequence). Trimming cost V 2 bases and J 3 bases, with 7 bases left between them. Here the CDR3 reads CASSLKGTDTQYF. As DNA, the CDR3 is TGTGCCAGCAGCTTAAAGGGAACAGATACGCAGTATTTT.

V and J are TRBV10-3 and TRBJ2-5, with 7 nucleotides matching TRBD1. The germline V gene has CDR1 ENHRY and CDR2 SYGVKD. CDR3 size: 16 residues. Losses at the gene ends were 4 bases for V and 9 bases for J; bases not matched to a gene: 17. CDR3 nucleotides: TGTGCCATCAGTGCTCGAAGGGACAGTAGTGCCGCGGCCCAGTACTTC. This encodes CAISARRDSSAAAQYF.

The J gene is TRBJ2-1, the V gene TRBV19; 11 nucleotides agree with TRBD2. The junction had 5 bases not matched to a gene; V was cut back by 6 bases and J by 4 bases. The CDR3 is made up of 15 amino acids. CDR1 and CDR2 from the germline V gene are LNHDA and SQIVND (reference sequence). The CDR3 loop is CASRVLAGGYNEQFF. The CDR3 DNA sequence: TGTGCCAGTAGGGTCCTAGCGGGGGGATACAATGAGCAGTTCTTC.

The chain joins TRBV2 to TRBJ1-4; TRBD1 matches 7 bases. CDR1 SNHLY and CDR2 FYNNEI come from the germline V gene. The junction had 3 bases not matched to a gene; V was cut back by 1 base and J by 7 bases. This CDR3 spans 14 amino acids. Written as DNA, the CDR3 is TGTGCCAGCAGTGAAGTGTACAGGGGTGAAAAACTGTTTTTT. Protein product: CASSEVYRGEKLFF.